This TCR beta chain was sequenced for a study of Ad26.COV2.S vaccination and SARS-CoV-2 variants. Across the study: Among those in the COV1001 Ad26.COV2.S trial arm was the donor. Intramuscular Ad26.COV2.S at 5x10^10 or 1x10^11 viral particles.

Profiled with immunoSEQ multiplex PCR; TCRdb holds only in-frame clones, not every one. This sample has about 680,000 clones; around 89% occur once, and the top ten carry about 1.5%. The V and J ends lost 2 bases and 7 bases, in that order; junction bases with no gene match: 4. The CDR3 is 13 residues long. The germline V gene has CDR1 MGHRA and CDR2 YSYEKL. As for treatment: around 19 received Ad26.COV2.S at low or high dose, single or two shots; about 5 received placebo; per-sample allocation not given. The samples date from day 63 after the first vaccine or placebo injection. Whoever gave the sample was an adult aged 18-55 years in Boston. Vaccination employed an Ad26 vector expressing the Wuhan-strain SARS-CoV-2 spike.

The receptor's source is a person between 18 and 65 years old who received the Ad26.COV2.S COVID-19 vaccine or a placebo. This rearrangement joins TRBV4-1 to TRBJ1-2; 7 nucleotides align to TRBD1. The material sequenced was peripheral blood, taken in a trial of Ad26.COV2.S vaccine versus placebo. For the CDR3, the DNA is TGCGCCAGCAGCCAACCCAGGGGGGCTGGCTACACCTTC. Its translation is CASSQPRGAGYTF.